This is a list of T cell receptor beta chains from one sample in a study of vaccination effects on CD4 cells after COVID-19. Sequencing was performed with immunoSEQ multiplex PCR; in TCRdb, only in-frame clones are kept and a portion is missing. The data contain 20,000 to 25,000 clones, over 60% of them singletons. No antigen has been assigned to these receptors. This specimen consisted of CD4+ T cells from PBMCs cultured with HCoV-NL63 spike peptides, obtained after COVID-19 vaccination. The source is a human donor who received a COVID-19 vaccine. The CDR3 runs from the conserved cysteine through the conserved F or W. Each record gives: D gene, J gene, V gene, CDR3 length, clone size, CDR3 protein, CDR3 DNA. The D gene is left open where the match is weak. Expanded clones get a size class; other rows say once, few or many, or leave the size out.

>NA|TRBJ2-7|TRBV27|14|NA
CASSLSGTVVEQYF
TGTGCCAGCAGTTTATCAGGTACTGTGGTGGAGCAGTACTTC
>NA|TRBJ2-2|TRBV6-5|11|NA
CASTKEGELFF
TGTGCCAGCACCAAGGAGGGGGAGCTGTTTTTT
>TRBD1|TRBJ1-2|TRBV6-1|15|few
CASSERTGGNYGYTF
TGTGCCAGCAGTGAACGGACAGGGGGGAACTATGGCTACACCTTC
>NA|TRBJ2-5|TRBV7-8|12|NA
CASSTFRETQYF
TGTGCCAGCAGCACATTCAGGGAGACCCAGTACTTC
>TRBD2|TRBJ2-3|TRBV6-5|15|once
CASKTGTSGPDTQYF
TGTGCCAGCAAAACCGGGACTAGCGGCCCAGATACGCAGTATTTT
>NA|TRBJ1-4|TRBV27|15|NA
CASSFFGGFDEKLFF
TGTGCCAGCAGTTTTTTTGGAGGATTTGATGAAAAACTGTTTTTT
>NA|TRBJ2-5|TRBV7-9|14|NA
CASRVGATQETQYF
TGTGCCAGCAGGGTGGGAGCGACACAAGAGACCCAGTACTTC
>NA|TRBJ2-3|TRBV11-2|13|NA
CASSFQSTDTQYF
TGTGCCAGCAGCTTTCAGAGCACAGATACGCAGTATTTT
>NA|TRBJ1-1|TRBV5-6|15|NA
CASSASGDPNTEAFF
TGTGCCAGCAGCGCGTCAGGGGACCCTAACACTGAAGCTTTCTTT
>TRBD2|TRBJ2-1|TRBV2|17|NA
CASSEINWEGMGNEQFF
TGTGCCAGCAGTGAAATCAATTGGGAGGGGATGGGGAATGAGCAGTTCTTC
>TRBD1|TRBJ1-2|TRBV5-6|14|NA
CASSNGTGPYGYTF
TGTGCCAGCAGCAATGGGACAGGGCCTTATGGCTACACCTTC
>NA|TRBJ1-1|TRBV6-6|15|NA
CASSSQGAGNTEAFF
TGTGCCAGCAGTTCCCAAGGGGCCGGGAACACTGAAGCTTTCTTT
>NA|TRBJ2-3|TRBV12-1|16|NA
CASSHYLTSLTDTQYF
TGTGCCAGCAGCCATTACCTAACTAGCCTCACAGATACGCAGTATTTT
>NA|TRBJ2-7|TRBV27|14|NA
CASSSRGGPYEQYF
TGTGCCAGCAGTAGCCGGGGAGGACCCTACGAGCAGTACTTC
>NA|TRBJ1-6|TRBV20-1|13|NA
CSASPGFDSPLHF
TGCAGTGCTAGTCCAGGGTTCGATTCACCCCTCCACTTT
>TRBD2|TRBJ2-3|TRBV11-2|16|NA
CASRGDYLMSADTQYF
TGTGCCAGCAGGGGGGACTACCTCATGTCCGCAGATACGCAGTATTTT
>TRBD2|TRBJ2-7|TRBV19|15|few
CASSVGLAFPYEQYF
TGTGCCAGTAGTGTCGGACTAGCGTTTCCCTACGAGCAGTACTTC
>TRBD1|TRBJ2-7|TRBV24-1|14|NA
CATSDPTGVGEQYF
TGTGCCACCAGTGATCCCACAGGGGTGGGCGAGCAGTACTTC
>NA|TRBJ2-5|TRBV7-9|15|NA
CASSLDRVRGETQYF
TGTGCCAGCAGCTTAGACAGGGTACGAGGGGAGACCCAGTACTTC
>NA|TRBJ1-2|TRBV4-1|16|once
CASSRNTGVGNYGYTF
TGCGCCAGCAGCCGAAATACGGGGGTGGGAAACTATGGCTACACCTTC
>NA|TRBJ1-2|TRBV27|11|NA
CASSSRYGYTF
TGTGCCAGCAGTTCGAGGTATGGCTACACCTTC
>TRBD1|TRBJ1-6|TRBV4-1|18|NA
CASSQDLGQGRGNSPLHF
TGCGCCAGCAGCCAAGATCTGGGACAGGGTCGAGGCAATTCACCCCTCCACTTT
>NA|TRBJ1-6|TRBV7-9|13|NA
CASSLSLGGPLHF
TGTGCCAGCAGCTTATCTCTTGGAGGTCCCCTCCACTTT
>NA|TRBJ2-1|TRBV5-4|16|NA
CASSLMAGSRRNEQFF
TGTGCCAGCAGCTTGATGGCAGGGAGCCGGCGCAATGAGCAGTTCTTC
>TRBD1|TRBJ2-1|TRBV6-5|15|NA
CASSTGDSSYNEQFF
TGTGCCAGCAGTACCGGGGACAGCTCCTACAATGAGCAGTTCTTC
>NA|TRBJ2-3|TRBV12-3/TRBV12-4|11|NA
CASTSTDTQYF
TGTGCCAGCACCTCCACAGATACGCAGTATTTT
>NA|TRBJ1-1|TRBV10-1|16|NA
CASSPGRLIGDTEAFF
TGCGCCAGCAGCCCGGGTCGCCTGATCGGGGACACTGAAGCTTTCTTT
>NA|TRBJ1-6|TRBV7-9|14|few
CASSLVQGNSPLHF
TGTGCCAGCAGCTTAGTTCAGGGAAATTCACCCCTCCACTTT
>NA|TRBJ2-5|TRBV5-1|13|NA
CASSQGARETQYF
TGCGCCAGCAGCCAAGGGGCGAGGGAGACCCAGTACTTC
>NA|TRBJ2-5|TRBV6-2/TRBV6-3|17|NA
CASSYVVGVENQETQYF
TGTGCCAGCAGTTACGTTGTCGGGGTCGAAAATCAAGAGACCCAGTACTTC
>NA|TRBJ1-1|TRBV6-1|12|NA
CASSEGDSKAFF
TGTGCCAGCAGTGAAGGGGACTCTAAAGCTTTCTTT
>TRBD1|TRBJ2-3|TRBV19|14|NA
CASRGTGGTDTQYF
TGTGCCAGTAGGGGGACAGGGGGCACAGATACGCAGTATTTT
>NA|TRBJ2-4|TRBV5-1|15|NA
CASSPRLRVEDIQYF
TGCGCCAGCAGCCCTCGGTTGAGGGTGGAGGACATTCAGTACTTC
>NA|TRBJ2-2|TRBV19|13|few
CASSIQNTGELFF
TGTGCCAGTAGTATTCAGAACACCGGGGAGCTGTTTTTT
>NA|TRBJ1-5|TRBV18|15|few
CASSGDSLSNQPQHF
TGTGCCAGCTCAGGGGACTCCCTCTCCAATCAGCCCCAGCATTTT
>TRBD1|TRBJ2-7|TRBV30|12|NA
CAWSTGAYEQYF
TGTGCCTGGAGTACAGGGGCCTACGAGCAGTACTTC
>TRBD2|TRBJ2-5|TRBV5-6|16|NA
CASSIVLAGGRETQYF
TGTGCCAGCAGCATCGTATTAGCGGGAGGGAGAGAGACCCAGTACTTC
>NA|TRBJ2-2|TRBV5-1|15|large
CASSLASGAAGELFF
TGCGCCAGCAGCTTGGCGTCAGGGGCTGCCGGGGAGCTGTTTTTT
>NA|TRBJ1-5|TRBV15|21|NA
CATSRENLLDSFGSGNQPQHF
TGTGCCACCAGCAGAGAAAACCTCCTAGACAGTTTCGGTAGTGGCAATCAGCCCCAGCATTTT
>NA|TRBJ2-2|TRBV24-1|16|NA
CATSDPPERDTGELFF
TGTGCCACCAGTGATCCTCCAGAGCGAGACACCGGGGAGCTGTTTTTT
>NA|TRBJ1-6|TRBV5-5|16|NA
CASSLRGDSYNSPLHF
TGTGCCAGCAGCTTGCGCGGGGACTCCTATAATTCACCCCTCCACTTT
>NA|TRBJ1-6|TRBV2|14|few
CASIADIYNSPLHF
TGTGCCAGCATAGCAGACATTTATAATTCACCCCTCCACTTT
>NA|TRBJ1-1|TRBV10-3|12|once
CASGAGGTEAFF
TGTGCCTCGGGCGCCGGAGGCACTGAAGCTTTCTTT
>TRBD1|TRBJ2-7|TRBV6-5|14|few
CASTAGQGTYEQYF
TGTGCCAGCACCGCGGGACAGGGGACCTACGAGCAGTACTTC
>NA|TRBJ1-4|TRBV10-1|13|few
CASSASSGEKLFF
TGCGCCAGCAGTGCCTCATCGGGTGAAAAACTGTTTTTT
>NA|TRBJ2-3|TRBV19|15|NA
CASSTGAQGIDTQYF
TGTGCCAGTAGTACCGGGGCCCAGGGTATCGATACGCAGTATTTT
>NA|TRBJ2-3|TRBV18|14|NA
CASSPGGGADTQYF
TGTGCCAGCTCCCCTGGGGGGGGCGCAGATACGCAGTATTTT
>TRBD1|TRBJ1-5|TRBV7-9|14|NA
CASSPQGANQPQHF
TGTGCCAGCAGCCCGCAGGGGGCGAATCAGCCCCAGCATTTT